This T cell receptor (beta chain) stems from a study of T cells in Graves' hyperthyroidism and ophthalmopathy. Germline V gene data show CDR1 as MNHEY and CDR2 as SVGAGI. V dropped 2 bases and J dropped 5 bases, with 12 bases sitting between them. This CDR3 has 15 amino acids. Amplification of TCR beta CDR3 regions was performed using RNA transcripts as template. HTBI primers were used for first-round RT-PCR of the TCR CDR3. TCRdb ran MiXCR on the multiplex PCR reads and lists one entry per CDR3 protein. The table lists roughly 570,000 distinct CDR3 sequences, 46% of them singletons. This clonotype was seen at least ten times.

This rearrangement joins TRBV6-5 to TRBJ2-2; TRBD1 is a possible D gene (5 bases). This TCR came from a young woman with Graves' hyperthyroidism. Sequences were obtained from peripheral blood or thyroid tissue (not recorded which). In DNA form, the CDR3 reads TGTGCCAGCAGTTACAAGATCAGGGTTACCGGGGAGCTGTTTTTT. Translated, it gives CASSYKIRVTGELFF.